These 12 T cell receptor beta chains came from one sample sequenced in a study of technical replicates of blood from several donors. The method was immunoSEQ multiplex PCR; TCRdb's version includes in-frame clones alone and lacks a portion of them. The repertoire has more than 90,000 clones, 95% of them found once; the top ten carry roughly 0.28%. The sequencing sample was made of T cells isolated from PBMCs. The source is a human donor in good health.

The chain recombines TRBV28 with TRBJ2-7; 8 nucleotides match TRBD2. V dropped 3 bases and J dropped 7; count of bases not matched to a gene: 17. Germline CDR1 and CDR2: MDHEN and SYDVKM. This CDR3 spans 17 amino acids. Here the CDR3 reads CASSFDSPLAGHWEQYF. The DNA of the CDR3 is TGTGCCAGCAGTTTCGATTCCCCCCTAGCGGGCCATTGGGAGCAGTACTTC.

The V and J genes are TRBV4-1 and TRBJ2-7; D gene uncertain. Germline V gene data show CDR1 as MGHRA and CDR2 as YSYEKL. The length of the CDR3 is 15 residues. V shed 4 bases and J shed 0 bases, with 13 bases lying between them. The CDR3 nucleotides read TGCGCCAGCAGCCTAAGGCGTGACATCTCCTACGAGCAGTACTTC. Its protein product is CASSLRRDISYEQYF.

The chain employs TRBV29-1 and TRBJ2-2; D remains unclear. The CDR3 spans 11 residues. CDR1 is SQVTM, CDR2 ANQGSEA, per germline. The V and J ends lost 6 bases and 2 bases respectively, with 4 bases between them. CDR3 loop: CSVTNTGELFF. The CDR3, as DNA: TGCAGCGTAACTAACACCGGGGAGCTGTTTTTT.

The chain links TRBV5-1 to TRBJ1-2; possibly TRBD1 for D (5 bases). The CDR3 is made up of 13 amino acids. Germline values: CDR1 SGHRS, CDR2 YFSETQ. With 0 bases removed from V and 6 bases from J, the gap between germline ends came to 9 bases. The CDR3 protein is CASSLGQGDGYTF. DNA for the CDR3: TGCGCCAGCAGCTTGGGGCAGGGCGATGGCTACACCTTC.

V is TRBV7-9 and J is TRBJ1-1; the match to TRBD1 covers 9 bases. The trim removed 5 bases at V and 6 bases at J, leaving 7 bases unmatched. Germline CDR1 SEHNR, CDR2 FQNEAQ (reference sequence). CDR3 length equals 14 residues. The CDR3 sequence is CASSQGQGLSEAFF. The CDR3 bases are TGTGCCAGCAGCCAGGGACAGGGATTGTCTGAAGCTTTCTTT.

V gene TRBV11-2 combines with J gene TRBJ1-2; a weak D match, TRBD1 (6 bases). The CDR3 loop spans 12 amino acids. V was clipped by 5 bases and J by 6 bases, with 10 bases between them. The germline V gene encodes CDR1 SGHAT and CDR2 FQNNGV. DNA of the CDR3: TGTGCCAGCAGCCCCGGGACAAATGGCTACACCTTC. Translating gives CASSPGTNGYTF. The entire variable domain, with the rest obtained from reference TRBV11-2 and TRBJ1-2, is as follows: EAGVAQSPRYKIIEKRQSVAFWCNPISGHATLYWYQQILGQGPKLLIQFQNNGVVDDSQLPKDRFSAERLKGVDSTLKIQPAKLEDSAVYLCASSPGTNGYTFGSGTRLTVV.

In DNA form, the CDR3 reads TGCGCCAGCAGCTTGGGGGCAGCGGAAACACTCACAGATACGCAGTATTTT. It codes for CASSLGAAETLTDTQYF. The chain has TRBV5-1 and TRBJ2-3, with D tentatively TRBD2 (5 bases). Germline loops: CDR1 SGHRS, CDR2 YFSETQ. Trimming removed 0 bases from V and 2 bases from J, with 16 bases in between. CDR3 length: 17 residues.

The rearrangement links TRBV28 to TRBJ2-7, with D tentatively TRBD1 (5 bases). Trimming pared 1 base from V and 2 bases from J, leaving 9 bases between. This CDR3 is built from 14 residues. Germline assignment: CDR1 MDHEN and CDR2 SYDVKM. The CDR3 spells CASSLFDRAYEQYF. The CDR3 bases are TGTGCCAGCAGTTTATTTGACAGAGCCTACGAGCAGTACTTC.

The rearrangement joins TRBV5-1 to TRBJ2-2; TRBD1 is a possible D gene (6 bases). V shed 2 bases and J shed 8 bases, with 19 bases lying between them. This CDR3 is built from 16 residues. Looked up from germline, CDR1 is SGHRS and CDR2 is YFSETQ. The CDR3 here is CASSLHQTGYRGELFF. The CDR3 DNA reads TGCGCCAGCAGCTTACACCAGACAGGCTACCGAGGGGAGCTGTTTTTT.

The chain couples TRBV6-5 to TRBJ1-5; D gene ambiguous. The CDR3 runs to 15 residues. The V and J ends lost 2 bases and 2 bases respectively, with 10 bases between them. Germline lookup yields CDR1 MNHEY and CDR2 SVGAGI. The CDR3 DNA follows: TGTGCCAGCAGTTACAGGAGAGGTGGCAATCAGCCCCAGCATTTT. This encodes CASSYRRGGNQPQHF.

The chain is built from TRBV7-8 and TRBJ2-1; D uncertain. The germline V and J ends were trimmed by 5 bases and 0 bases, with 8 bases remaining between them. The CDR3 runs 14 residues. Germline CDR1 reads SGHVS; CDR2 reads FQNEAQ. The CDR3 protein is CASSLVLSYNEQFF. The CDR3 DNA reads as TGTGCCAGCAGCCTAGTCCTCTCCTACAATGAGCAGTTCTTC.

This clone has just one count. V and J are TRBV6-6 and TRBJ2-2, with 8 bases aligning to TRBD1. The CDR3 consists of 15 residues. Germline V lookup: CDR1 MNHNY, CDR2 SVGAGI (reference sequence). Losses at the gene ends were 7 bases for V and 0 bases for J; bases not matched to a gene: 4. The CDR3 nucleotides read TGTGCCAGCATTGGGGACAGGACGAACACCGGGGAGCTGTTTTTT. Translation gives CASIGDRTNTGELFF.